These 5 T cell receptor beta chains were all obtained from the same sample, sequenced in a study of identical twins. TCRdb analysed the 5' RACE reads with MiXCR anew, one entry per CDR3 protein. The repertoire holds 500,000 to 650,000 distinct CDR3 sequences, roughly 7.2% seen once, with 1.5% to 2% in the top ten. These records were also assigned to another study, of yellow fever vaccine responses in identical twins.

Sequenced sample: PBMCs. These receptors came from a woman between 18 and 29 years old in good health.

This clonotype was recorded a few times. This chain joins TRBV7-9 and TRBJ1-6, with unresolved D. The length of the CDR3 is 15 residues. V lost 0 bases to trimming and J lost 8 bases, with 11 bases between them. Germline V gene data show CDR1 as SEHNR and CDR2 as FQNEAQ (reference sequence). DNA of the CDR3: TGTGCCAGCAGCTTAGCCGCCCAAGGCGATTCACCCCTCCACTTT. Protein: CASSLAAQGDSPLHF.

This clonotype has ten or more counts. This chain's CDR3 is CASSYASGAIDEQFF. The CDR3 bases are TGTGCCAGCAGTTACGCCAGCGGGGCCATTGATGAGCAGTTCTTC. This rearrangement joins TRBV6-5 to TRBJ2-1; the match to TRBD2 covers 7 bases. Germline V lookup: CDR1 MNHEY, CDR2 SVGAGI. The CDR3 is 15 amino acids. Trimming at V came to 2 bases and at J to 8 bases, leaving 9 bases not matched to a gene.

This clonotype was counted only a few times. The chain couples TRBV20-1 to TRBJ1-5, with 7 bases fitting TRBD1. This CDR3 has 13 residues. CDR1 is DFQATT, CDR2 SNEGSKA, per germline (reference sequence). Unmatched junction bases numbered 4, after V lost 6 bases and J lost 2 bases. The CDR3 region is CSAAGGGNQPQHF. CDR3 DNA: TGCAGTGCCGCAGGGGGAGGCAATCAGCCCCAGCATTTT.

There are many counts of this clonotype. The junction does not match germline at one end; this may be a read error. The chain recombines TRBV4-2 with TRBJ2-5; the D gene is possibly TRBD1 (6 bases). The CDR3 spans 12 residues. Germline V gives CDR1 LGHNA, CDR2 YNFKEQ. The CDR3 is CASSQGGETQYF. The CDR3 nucleotides are TGCGCCAGCAGCCAAGGGGGAGAGACCCAGTACTTC.

This clonotype was detected ten times or more. The V and J genes are TRBV12-3 or TRBV12-4 and TRBJ2-1; the match to TRBD2 covers 9 bases. CDR3 length equals 17 residues. Trimming removed 6 bases from V and 7 bases from J; junction bases left unmatched: 16. The CDR3 is CASSKIRGSGSTNEQFF. The CDR3 nucleotides are TGTGCCAGCAGCAAAATCCGGGGTAGCGGGAGCACAAATGAGCAGTTCTTC.